This T cell receptor beta chain was obtained from a study of blood T cell repertoires in COVID-19. Libraries were prepared by immunoSEQ multiplex PCR; TCRdb keeps only in-frame clonotypes and omits some of them. The sample has about 170,000 clones, about 83% seen once; the top ten hold 2.5% to 3%. Trimming left V 5 bases short and J 8 bases short, with 15 bases between. The germline V gene has CDR1 LGHDT and CDR2 YNNKEL (reference sequence). CDR3 length equals 13 residues. The V and J genes are TRBV3-1 (or the pseudogene TRBV3-2) and TRBJ1-2, with TRBD1 as a possible D gene (6 bases). The sample consisted of peripheral blood. This clonotype originated in a woman of 80 years or more with COVID-19, enrolled during active disease. The CDR3 DNA follows: TGTGCCAGCAGCTTTACAGGGATGGAAGGCTACACCTTC. Encoded protein: CASSFTGMEGYTF.